This T cell receptor (beta chain) stems from a study of tumor-infiltrating lymphocytes in primary liver carcinoma (dated by TCRdb to the late 2010s). General notes on the study: A few patients with histopathologically diagnosed primary liver carcinoma underwent surgical resection in China between 2015 and early 2016. The five patients had tumors of stage T1-T3 N0M0, with maximum diameters ranging from roughly 4.2 to 10 cm. The five patients, three men and two women aged 30 to 69 years, had hepatocellular carcinoma (four) or combined HCC and intrahepatic cholangiocarcinoma (one). High reproducibility was observed for the technical replicate repertoires, with mean shared-clone rates about 0.92 and correlation coefficients above 0.95. Each sample produced roughly 3.65 to 7.13 million productive TCRbeta reads, and read depth showed no significant difference between tissue types. The study combined TCRbeta repertoire sequencing, expression microarrays and whole-exome sequencing across five regions of each liver tumor, with adjacent normal tissue and blood. A total of about 35 specimens from 5 patients went through TCRbeta repertoire sequencing, namely 25 tumor regions, 5 adjacent noncancerous liver tissues and 5 peripheral blood samples. Here is what the overall study found, with its caveats: Because sequencing covered only the TCR beta chain and unpaired alpha chains were not captured, true repertoire diversity is likely underestimated. The top 250 clones accounted for a significantly greater share of the repertoire in tumors than in blood (p = 0.039). Bulk unsorted samples precluded comparing CD4+ and CD8+ T cell repertoires. Repertoire overlap was higher between tumor regions (mean about 35%) than tumor-adjacent (approximately 17%) or tumor-blood (14%) pairs, consistent with antigen-driven expansion. The study included only a handful of patients, and the authors note findings should be validated in a larger study.

The trim is 1 base for V and 4 bases for J, with a gap of 8 bases between the germline ends. From its cysteine to its phenylalanine, the CDR3 spans 13 amino acids. The DNA shown is the 39-base CDR3, in frame from base 1. The germline V gene (reference sequence) specifies SGHKS as CDR1 and YYEKEE as CDR2. In the case of this clonotype: The antigen this receptor binds is unknown. A much bigger clone sits one base away, suggesting this may be a read error.

Blood RNA was extracted from unsorted whole blood with TRIzol reagent; germline DNA came from the DNeasy Blood & Tissue kit. Patients had chronic HBV infection and were treatment-naive at sampling. Roughly 4 milliliters of peripheral blood were collected into K2EDTA tubes before surgery. TCRbeta-specific cDNA was reverse-transcribed from around 500 ng total RNA using a constant-region primer and ProtoScript II reverse transcriptase. Construction of the TCRbeta libraries relied on three nested rounds of multiplex PCR, following a slightly modified ARM-PCR procedure. The first two PCR rounds used multiplex TRBV1-TRBV30 forward primers with a Cbeta reverse primer, each for 10 to 11 cycles. Sample barcodes and Illumina adapters were added in a final 25-cycle PCR using Deep VentR polymerase. Amplicons of 200-500 bp were gel-purified with a QIAquick gel extraction kit before sequencing. An Illumina HiSeq 2500 was used to sequence the TCRbeta amplicons, generating 250-bp paired-end reads. The original pipeline was this. Quality trimming of reads was performed with Trimmomatic v0.33, and paired reads were merged with FLASH v1.2.11 so that full CDR3 sequences could be recovered. MiGEC v1.2.1b assigned V, D and J germline segments to the rearranged TCRbeta sequences. VDJtools v1.0.0 computed clonotype statistics and Shannon-Wiener diversity indices. Except for diversity analysis, only the 250 most abundant clonotypes of each sample were used in subsequent analyses to reduce sampling bias. The raw public data were reprocessed by TCRdb itself: fastp quality trimming at Q25, MiXCR clonotype calling, in-frame beta chains only. Entries that share a CDR3 protein sequence are merged under the most common genes and DNA. These V and J calls derive from TCRdb rather than the authors' analysis. Across this sample there are about 330,000 distinct CDR3 sequences, with 65% seen only once. The ten largest clonotypes hold under 8% of the sample.

This receptor was identified in a middle-aged man with primary liver carcinoma and hepatitis B virus infection. The sequenced material came from peripheral blood. This chain is built from TRBV5-5 and TRBJ1-1, with the D gene not confidently named. The CDR3 sequence is CASSLRMSTEAFF. The nucleotide sequence reads as follows: TGTGCCAGCAGCTTGAGGATGAGCACTGAAGCTTTCTTT.